This T cell receptor (beta chain) stems from a study of shared clonotypes between healthy human individuals (TCRdb year 2020). Regarding the study in general: A couple of women and three men aged 18 to 49 years were included in the cohort. To estimate repertoire size and how much clonotypes are shared between individuals, the study performed deep sequencing of blood TCR repertoires from 4 to 6 healthy adults. For each donor, three plates each were used for CD4 naive and CD4 memory, two plates were used for CD8 naive, and one plate was used for CD8 memory. Each donor's leukapheresis produced roughly between roughly 0.85 and 10 billion PBMCs. To increase sequencing depth and limit assay-specific biases, different laboratories used diverse techniques to prepare libraries and sequence TCR repertoires. What the work shows at the level of the full study, not this receptor alone: Higher generation probabilities were observed for clonotypes shared by all four sorted-subset donors than for non-shared clonotypes. Across a few donors, roughly 5% of naive CD4, over 3% of naive CD8, about 2.3% of memory CD4, and about 0.4% of memory CD8 clonotypes were shared. Estimated clonotype richness was generally larger for naive than for memory subsets. Pairwise subsampling indicated that sequencing depth was expected to affect the degree of clonotype sharing among donors. Sampling was limited to blood, and TCR repertoires in tissue likely differ from TCR repertoires in blood. Even with the large sequencing depth, rarefaction of the sorted-subset datasets indicated that sequencing was incomplete. The genetic and exposure-history diversity represented was limited by the small number of donors.

Healthy HIV-negative adults with no recently reported acute infections or vaccinations were included as donors. All donors were Caucasian adults living in Nashville, Tennessee, USA. CD4+ T cells were enriched through magnetic negative selection, after which naive cells were positively selected on CD45RA and the remaining negative fraction served as the memory subset. Blood was collected by leukapheresis, and PBMCs were isolated by Ficoll-Histopaque density gradient centrifugation and then cryopreserved in liquid nitrogen vapor phase. Purity and quantity of every magnetically sorted T cell population were checked by analytical flow cytometry. Genomic DNA was isolated from every sorted fraction and measured by UV absorbance on a Nanodrop 2000c. Between the V and J ends, shortened by 2 bases and 1 base respectively, the junction contains 6 bases. Its CDR3 holds 14 amino acids, cysteine through phenylalanine. The only DNA kept is the CDR3, 42 bases in frame from the first base. The germline V gene encodes CDR1 MNHNY and CDR2 SVGAGI (reference sequence).

For this clone: Its cognate antigen has yet to be identified. No much larger clone exists at a distance of one base, and base qualities are not known.

TCR CDR3 regions were amplified from genomic DNA by multiplex PCR using the deep immunoSEQ assay. Extracted genomic DNA from each cell subset was distributed evenly across all wells of several immunoSEQ 96-well plates, and each plate was treated as a replicate. For sorted subsets, each replicate PCR was loaded with about 0.2 ug genomic DNA, equivalent to 25,000 to 30,000 T cell genomes. Purified libraries were quantified with a Qubit 3.0 fluorometer, sized on a Bioanalyzer 2100, and re-quantified with the KAPA Library Quantification kit. Every immunoSEQ 96-well plate was sequenced on a separate single-read 150-cycle Illumina NextSeq 550 flow cell. The source study handled its data this way. The immunoSEQ output contained only junctional sequences without quality scores, so filtering could not match that applied to full-length reads. Sequences were annotated with PyIR, a Python wrapper for IgBLAST v1.9, using IMGT germline references to assign V/J genes and CDR3. Reads were filtered out if the reads had weak V/J assignments (E-value above 1e-6), no CDR3, stop codons, out-of-frame junctions, or ambiguous translated residues. A V3J clonotype was defined by an identical inferred V gene, J gene, and CDR3 amino acid sequence. Percentage overlap between repertoires was calculated by dividing the number of shared unique clonotypes by the size of the smaller repertoire. Richness of each repertoire was evaluated using RTK rarefaction, the Chao1 estimator, and Recon v2.1 estimates of unobserved clonotypes. OLGA was used to compute generation probabilities for all TCRbeta clonotypes that the gDNA method yielded from a handful of donors. TCRdb mirrors the immuneACCESS table, restricted to in-frame sequences. Some clones are absent from its copies; in checked studies, under half trace to an unresolved V gene, and the reason for the others is unknown. V, J and clone size are those of that table, while D and trimming were read from the DNA. The sample profile shows 2,100,000 or so clones; around 95% of them were found once. The ten largest clones capture less than 0.15% of the sample.

This TCR came from a man aged 18 to 29 in good health. The source material was naive CD4+ T cells sorted from blood. The sample's cell subset or site, from its label and the paper: CD45RA+ positively selected. The chain couples TRBV6-6 to TRBJ2-1, with the identity of the D gene unclear. CDR3 loop: CASSYMGSYNEQFF. The nucleotides read TGTGCCAGCAGTTACATGGGTTCCTACAATGAGCAGTTCTTC.